This paragraph reports one TCR beta chain. Antigen: not known. TCRdb used MiXCR to reprocess the multiplex PCR reads, holding one entry per CDR3 protein. Of 23,000 or so distinct CDR3 sequences in the sample, under 75% were seen once. These data are taken from a study of breast tumors, draining lymph nodes, adjacent tissues. Regarding the study as a whole: Data only fit, rather than demonstrated, lymph node origin of most tumor T cells. Compared with lymph nodes, tumors were less diverse; compared with nontumor tissue, more. Findings are consistent with lymph node origin and intratumoral expansion of most tumor T cells.

Germline lookup yields CDR1 SGHTA and CDR2 FQGNSA. There are 15 residues in the CDR3. V trimming: 5 bases; J trimming: 4 bases; junction bases outside the gene matches: 11. Sequencing was carried out using tumor-adjacent breast tissue. This sequence was found in a female donor with breast cancer. Some clones in this sample may be carry-over from other donors' samples. This rearrangement joins TRBV7-2 to TRBJ2-7, with 7 nucleotides matching TRBD2. CDR3 DNA sequence: TGTGCCAGCAGCCGAATCGGGACTACTTCATACGAGCAGTACTTC. It encodes CASSRIGTTSYEQYF.